This TCR beta chain originates from a study of T cell responses to AZD1222 COVID-19 vaccine. General study findings and limits: Within unmutated variant regions lay the reported targets of nearly half of spike-specific TCRs.

Worth noting for this clone: Its antigen remains unidentified.

TCRdb's copy holds only in-frame clones and misses some; the assay was immunoSEQ multiplex PCR. The sample lists 120,000 or so clones; just over 85% were seen once. CDR3 length: 13 amino acids. With 7 bases removed from V and 8 bases from J, the gap between germline ends came to 16 bases. From germline, CDR1 is SGHRS and CDR2 YFSETQ. V and J are TRBV5-1 and TRBJ2-1; tentatively, D is TRBD1 or TRBD2 (6 bases each). This clonotype was obtained from an adult in good health. Sequencing used peripheral blood, obtained on day 0 of AZD1222 vaccination. CDR3 nucleotides: TGCGCCAGCTCGAAACAGGGAGGCTATGAGCAGTTCTTC. It codes for CASSKQGGYEQFF.